The 15 T cell receptor beta chains presented below share a single source sample, sequenced in a study of beta chain features in type 1 diabetes. The investigators reverse transcribed all of the isolated RNA, so they sequenced expressed TCRB transcripts. The data were produced by immunoSEQ multiplex PCR, yet TCRdb's version contains in-frame clones alone and is incomplete. The sample comprises a few hundred thousand clones, over 12% of which are singletons, and 0.019% rests with the top ten. Sequencing was carried out using naive CD4+ T cells from blood. Receptors originate from a woman younger than 30 in good health.

This clone was found a few times. The chain joins TRBV5-1 to TRBJ2-1; 9 nucleotides line up with TRBD2. The CDR3 loop spans 16 amino acids. J was trimmed by 7 bases and V by 0 bases; bases with no gene match: 8. The germline V gene encodes CDR1 SGHRS and CDR2 YFSETQ. The CDR3 sequence: CASSLDGGRAQNEQFF. The CDR3 region has the DNA TGCGCCAGCAGCTTGGATGGCGGGAGGGCCCAAAATGAGCAGTTCTTC.

The chain has TRBV28 and TRBJ2-3, with D maybe TRBD2 (6 bases). Germline CDR1 is MDHEN and CDR2 is SYDVKM. The CDR3 covers 14 residues. The V gene lost 3 bases and the J gene lost 2 bases, with 9 bases spanning the gap. CDR3 bases: TGTGCCAGCAGTTTGGGAGGTCCCACAGATACGCAGTATTTT. It translates to CASSLGGPTDTQYF.

This clone has a handful of counts. The chain employs TRBV5-1 and TRBJ1-5, with D possibly TRBD1 on 6 matching bases. Germline CDR1 is SGHRS and CDR2 is YFSETQ. The V end was cut by 0 bases, the J end by 1 base, with 8 bases between. The length of the CDR3 is 15 residues. The DNA of the CDR3 is TGCGCCAGCAGCTTGGCCGGGACAAGCAATCAGCCCCAGCATTTT. Translated, it gives CASSLAGTSNQPQHF.

The chain joins TRBV27 to TRBJ2-5; weak D call: TRBD1 (6 bases). Germline values: CDR1 MNHEY, CDR2 SMNVEV (reference sequence). The CDR3 has 13 amino acids. With 7 bases removed from V and 6 bases from J, the gap between germline ends came to 15 bases. CDR3: CASTPRRGKTQYF. In DNA, the CDR3 is TGTGCCAGCACCCCGAGAAGGGGGAAGACCCAGTACTTC.

This clone showed up just a few times. The rearrangement joins TRBV29-1 to TRBJ2-1; the match to TRBD2 covers 8 bases. This CDR3 has 13 amino acids. CDR1 is SQVTM, CDR2 ANQGSEA, per germline. V shed 6 bases and J 4 bases; nucleotides not matched to a gene: 5. The DNA for the CDR3 is TGCAGCGTCCGCGGACTAGCATACAATGAGCAGTTCTTC. As protein: CSVRGLAYNEQFF.

The chain is built from TRBV6-6 and TRBJ2-7, with D possibly being TRBD1 (5 bases). The CDR3 sequence is 15 residues long. V lost 0 bases, J lost 2 bases, and 11 bases lay in between. Germline assignment: CDR1 MNHNY and CDR2 SVGAGI (reference sequence). DNA for the CDR3: TGTGCCAGCAGTTACTCCTTACAGGATCCCTACGAGCAGTACTTC. As protein: CASSYSLQDPYEQYF.

This clone was observed a single time. The sample contains more than one DNA sequence encoding this CDR3. This sequence joins TRBV28 and TRBJ2-7, with 13 bases aligning to TRBD2. The CDR3 contains 15 residues. Germline V gene data show CDR1 as MDHEN and CDR2 as SYDVKM. Trimming cost V 4 bases and J 2 bases; bases outside gene matches: 2. The CDR3, as DNA: TGTGCCAGCAGTTCAGGACTAGCGGGGGCCTACGAGCAGTACTTC. It yields the protein CASSSGLAGAYEQYF.

The chain is built from TRBV27 and TRBJ1-1; 9 bases align to TRBD1. The germline CDR1 and CDR2 sequences are MNHEY and SMNVEV (reference sequence). This CDR3 is built from 20 residues. The trim removed 0 bases at V and 4 bases at J, leaving 18 bases unmatched. The CDR3 bases are TGTGCCAGCAGTTTATCGGGGCCAGGGACAGGGTCTAGGAGGGGCACTGAAGCTTTCTTT. Its translation: CASSLSGPGTGSRRGTEAFF.

This rearrangement joins TRBV28 to TRBJ2-6; D perhaps matches TRBD1 (6 bases). Trimming left V 3 bases short and J 2 bases short, with 8 bases between. Germline V CDR1 and CDR2: MDHEN, SYDVKM. The CDR3 is made up of 15 amino acids. The CDR3, as DNA: TGTGCCAGCAGTTTGCCAGGGGCTGGGGCCAACGTCCTGACTTTC. It yields the protein CASSLPGAGANVLTF.

This clone was observed a few times. The chain is built from TRBV30 and TRBJ1-5; 7 bases agree with TRBD1. Germline V gene data show CDR1 as GTSNPN and CDR2 as SVGIG (reference sequence). The CDR3 runs 13 residues. V was pared by 5 bases and J by 4 bases, with 5 bases of the junction left unmatched. CDR3 nucleotides: TGTGCCTGGGGGGACAGAAGAAATCAGCCCCAGCATTTT. It is translated as CAWGDRRNQPQHF. Looking up the rest from reference TRBV30 and TRBJ1-5 gives the full variable domain: SQTIHQWPATLVQPVGSPLSLECTVEGTSNPNLYWYRQAAGRGLQLLFYSVGIGQISSEVPQNLSASRPQDRQFILSSKKLLLSDSGFYLCAWGDRRNQPQHFGDGTRLSIL.

This clone was seen a few times. The chain joins TRBV5-1 to TRBJ1-1; the match to TRBD1 covers 8 bases. V lost 4 bases and J lost 8; bases outside the gene matches: 13. This CDR3 has 15 residues. Per germline, CDR1 SGHRS and CDR2 YFSETQ. This chain's CDR3 is CASSTPGQARKEAFF. CDR3 DNA: TGCGCCAGCAGCACACCGGGACAGGCCAGAAAAGAAGCTTTCTTT. Full variable domain (remainder filled in from reference TRBV5-1 and TRBJ1-1): KAGVTQTPRYLIKTRGQQVTLSCSPISGHRSVSWYQQTPGQGLQFLFEYFSETQRNKGNFPGRFSGRQFSNSRSEMNVSTLELGDSALYLCASSTPGQARKEAFFGQGTRLTVV.

The CDR3 sequence is CASSSTLAGGSYEQYF. In DNA, the CDR3 is TGTGCCAGCTCATCCACTCTAGCGGGAGGCTCCTACGAGCAGTACTTC. The chain recombines TRBV18 with TRBJ2-7; TRBD2 agrees at 11 bases. CDR3 length equals 16 residues. V gave up 5 bases and J gave up 0 bases; unmatched junction bases: 6. Per the germline V gene, CDR1 is KGHSH and CDR2 is LQKENI.

This clone occurred a few times. This chain joins TRBV28 and TRBJ2-7, with 9 bases that match TRBD1. V lost 8 bases to trimming and J lost 3 bases; unmatched junction nucleotides: 14. Germline V lookup: CDR1 MDHEN, CDR2 SYDVKM. The CDR3 runs to 16 residues. The CDR3 sequence is CASQGTHPGQGYEQYF. CDR3 DNA sequence: TGTGCCAGCCAGGGGACTCACCCGGGACAGGGCTACGAGCAGTACTTC.

This clone has just a few counts. This CDR3 is also generated by other DNA sequences in the sample. The CDR3 DNA reads TGCGCCAGCAGCCTCAGCACAGATACGCAGTATTTT. This codes for CASSLSTDTQYF. The chain couples TRBV5-1 to TRBJ2-3, with D unresolved. Looked up from germline, CDR1 is SGHRS and CDR2 is YFSETQ. The CDR3 consists of 12 residues. Trimming shortened V by 4 bases and J by 0 bases, and 3 bases separated the two germline ends.

The chain combines TRBV30 with TRBJ2-1, with TRBD2 as a possible D gene (5 bases). This CDR3 spans 13 amino acids. The germline V gene has CDR1 GTSNPN and CDR2 SVGIG (reference sequence). V gave up 5 bases and J gave up 2 bases, with 10 bases separating them. The DNA for the CDR3 is TGTGCCTGGTTCGAGGGAACCTACAATGAGCAGTTCTTC. Its protein is CAWFEGTYNEQFF.